The source of this T cell receptor (beta chain) is a study of blood T cell repertoires in COVID-19. Source study methods: Reference gene primer amplification gave nucleated cell count estimates. The data were produced by immunoSEQ multiplex PCR, yet TCRdb's version contains in-frame clones alone and is incomplete. That table supplies the V and J calls and clone size; D and trimming were determined from the DNA. The sample shows some 220,000 clones, roughly 85% of them seen only once. Input material: peripheral blood. This TCR derives from a woman aged 65 to 85 with COVID-19, enrolled during active disease.

CDR3 in DNA: TGTGCCAGCAGTGAACGGGAGGGCACTGAAGCTTTCTTT. Its protein is CASSEREGTEAFF. The chain couples TRBV2 to TRBJ1-1; no definite D call. This CDR3 contains 13 residues. The germline gives CDR1 SNHLY, CDR2 FYNNEI. The germline V and J ends were trimmed by 2 bases and 4 bases, with 8 bases remaining between them.